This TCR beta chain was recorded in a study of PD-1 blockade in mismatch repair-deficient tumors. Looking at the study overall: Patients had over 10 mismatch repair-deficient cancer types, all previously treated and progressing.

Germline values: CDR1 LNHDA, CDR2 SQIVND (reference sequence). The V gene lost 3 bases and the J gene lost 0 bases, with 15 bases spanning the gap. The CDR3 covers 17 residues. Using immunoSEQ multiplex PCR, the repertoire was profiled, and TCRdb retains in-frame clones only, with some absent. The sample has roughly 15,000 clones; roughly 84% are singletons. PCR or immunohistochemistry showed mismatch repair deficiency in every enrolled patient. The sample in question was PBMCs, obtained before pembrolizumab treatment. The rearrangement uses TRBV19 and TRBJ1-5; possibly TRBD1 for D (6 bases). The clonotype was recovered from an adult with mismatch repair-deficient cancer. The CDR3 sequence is CASSIWGAAYSNQPQHF. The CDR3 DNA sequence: TGTGCCAGTAGTATTTGGGGGGCCGCTTATAGCAATCAGCCCCAGCATTTT.